This section outlines one T cell receptor beta chain sequence together with its context. The antigen is undetermined. This sample stems from a study of tumor-infiltrating lymphocytes in primary liver carcinoma. Turning to the study itself: Roughly 3.65 to 7.13 million productive TCRbeta reads were obtained per sample, with similar numbers across tissue types. Study-wide points: Compared with tumor region pairs, tumor-adjacent and tumor-blood pairs overlapped less. Tumor tissue displayed a significantly greater top-250-clone fraction than blood (p = 0.039).

It was from about 19-30 mg of unsorted bulk tissue that RNA and DNA were co-extracted. Each tumor had five separate regions sampled. The researchers produced TCR beta cDNA from approximately 460 ng total RNA with a constant-region primer. Three nested multiplex PCR rounds of slightly modified ARM-PCR generated TCR beta libraries. TCRdb reprocessed the multiplex PCR reads via MiXCR and lists one record per CDR3 protein. The table records around 100,000 distinct CDR3 sequences, approximately 70% of them present only once. Sample: liver tumor tissue from sampling region 2. As to subset: tumor region T2, inferior pole. The TCR was taken from a woman aged 55-75 years with primary liver carcinoma and hepatitis B virus infection.

CDR3 loop: CASSLPDGTPAEAFF. CDR3 nucleotides: TGTGCCAGCAGCCTACCAGACGGTACCCCCGCTGAAGCTTTCTTT. V gene TRBV4-2 combines with J gene TRBJ1-1; D is ambiguous. Germline-derived CDR1 and CDR2 are LGHNA and YNFKEQ. Trimming pared 4 bases from V and 6 bases from J, leaving 18 bases between. The CDR3 spans 15 residues.